Shown below are 3 T cell receptor beta chains from a single sample sequenced in a study of T and B cells in COVID-19 patients. BIOMED2 TRB-A/B primer pools were used in multiplex TRB PCR. TCRdb fed the multiplex PCR reads into MiXCR, producing one record per CDR3 protein. The sample lists just over 7,000 distinct CDR3 sequences, 30% to 35% occurring once. Blood genomic DNA input for TRB amplification was about 240-550 ng. Material for sequencing was blood. The receptors originated from a human donor with active COVID-19.

Only one count was recorded for this clonotype. The chain joins TRBV27 to TRBJ1-1; 9 nucleotides match TRBD1. V gave up 6 bases and J gave up 2 bases; unmatched junction bases: 10. Looked up from germline, CDR1 is MNHEY and CDR2 is SMNVEV (reference sequence). The CDR3 extends over 16 amino acids. This CDR3 reads CASRTYRGLPNTEAFF. The CDR3 DNA is TGTGCCAGCAGGACATACAGGGGGCTCCCTAACACTGAAGCTTTCTTT.

The chain employs TRBV5-5 and TRBJ2-7, with TRBD1 matching 9 bases. Trimming removed 2 bases from V and 5 bases from J; junction bases left unmatched: 5. This CDR3 is built from 14 residues. Germline V gene sequence: CDR1 SGHKS, CDR2 YYEKEE (reference sequence). The CDR3 region has the DNA TGTGCCAGCAGCTTTGGGGGACAGGGAAACGAGCAGTACGTC. Translating it yields CASSFGGQGNEQYV.

In nucleotides, the CDR3 is TGTGCCAGCAGTTACGCGGAAGAGACCCAGTACTTC. Residues: CASSYAEETQYF. The chain links TRBV6-2 or TRBV6-3 to TRBJ2-5; D is undetermined. This CDR3 region has 12 residues. Looked up from germline, CDR1 is MNHEY and CDR2 is SVGEGT. The V end was cut by 2 bases, the J end by 3 bases, with 4 bases between.